Detailed here is one T cell receptor beta chain. Its target is unknown. This record comes from a study of cytomegalovirus exposure and HLA in healthy donors. Study conclusions and caveats: Accounts indicate the classifier identified cytomegalovirus status with strong specificity and sensitivity. Several top significant clusters appeared, in a later analysis, to be linked to common viral pathogens.

V dropped 4 bases and J dropped 2 bases, with 15 bases sitting between them. Germline loops: CDR1 LGHNA, CDR2 YNFKEQ. This CDR3 is 15 amino acids long. It was with 60 Vbeta and 13 Jbeta primers that the PCR ran. Sequencing was performed with immunoSEQ multiplex PCR; in TCRdb, only in-frame clones are kept and a portion is missing. This table has 120,000 to 150,000 clones, around two thirds appearing once. The source of this sequence is a male donor in good health and CMV-seronegative. Sequencing used PBMCs. J is TRBJ2-7 and V is TRBV4-2; D unclear. Here the CDR3 reads CASSPKTKSTYEQYF. CDR3 DNA: TGTGCCAGCAGCCCAAAGACAAAGAGCACCTACGAGCAGTACTTC.